This entry lists 18 T cell receptor beta chains sequenced from one sample in a study of identical twins. TCRdb independently ran MiXCR on the 5' RACE reads; one entry per CDR3 protein. The table has 1.5 million or so distinct CDR3 sequences, around 29% seen once. Sequences were obtained from cord blood. The receptors were sampled from a newborn girl in good health.

The CDR3 loop is CASSFDLGGSYEQYF. The DNA for the CDR3 is TGTGCCAGCAGTTTTGATCTAGGCGGGTCCTACGAGCAGTACTTC. This chain connects TRBV28 to TRBJ2-7; tentatively, D is TRBD2 (5 bases). The germline V gene encodes CDR1 MDHEN and CDR2 SYDVKM. The CDR3 totals 15 residues. Trimming removed 3 bases at V and 1 base at J, with 13 bases between.

A few counts support this clonotype. This chain joins TRBV28 and TRBJ2-7; 8 bases are shared with TRBD2. The CDR3 is 13 amino acids. Germline values: CDR1 MDHEN, CDR2 SYDVKM. V dropped 5 bases and J dropped 4; count of bases not matched to a gene: 4. The CDR3: CASSQRERYEQYF. The CDR3 nucleotides are TGTGCCAGCAGTCAGCGGGAGCGTTACGAGCAGTACTTC.

This clonotype was recorded at least ten times. The chain couples TRBV5-1 to TRBJ1-1, with 8 bases aligning to TRBD1. The CDR3 contains 13 residues. The trim removed 3 bases at V and 4 bases at J, leaving 2 bases unmatched. Germline values: CDR1 SGHRS, CDR2 YFSETQ. CDR3 sequence: CASSSTGGTEAFF. DNA of the CDR3: TGCGCCAGCAGCTCCACAGGGGGCACTGAAGCTTTCTTT. Full variable domain (rest looked up from reference TRBV5-1 and TRBJ1-1): KAGVTQTPRYLIKTRGQQVTLSCSPISGHRSVSWYQQTPGQGLQFLFEYFSETQRNKGNFPGRFSGRQFSNSRSEMNVSTLELGDSALYLCASSSTGGTEAFFGQGTRLTVV.

This clonotype has just a few counts. V is TRBV20-1 and J is TRBJ2-1; 7 nucleotides align to TRBD2. CDR3 length equals 15 residues. CDR1 is DFQATT, CDR2 SNEGSKA, per germline (reference sequence). V shed 3 bases and J 3 bases; nucleotides not matched to a gene: 8. CDR3 region: CSASSLAVFYNEQFF. The CDR3 DNA sequence: TGCAGTGCTAGCTCCCTAGCGGTTTTCTACAATGAGCAGTTCTTC.

The chain has TRBV10-3 and TRBJ1-6; 8 nucleotides agree with TRBD1. CDR3 length: 14 residues. V was clipped by 6 bases and J by 7 bases; unmatched bases: 5. Germline V lookup: CDR1 ENHRY, CDR2 SYGVKD. The CDR3: CAISLQGGNSPLHF. The CDR3 nucleotides read TGTGCCATCAGCCTACAGGGGGGAAATTCACCCCTCCACTTT.

This clonotype was found a few times. The V gene is TRBV27, the J gene TRBJ1-5, with 9 bases identical to TRBD1. This CDR3 has 14 residues. Germline trimming cut 4 bases from V and 4 bases from J; bases unmatched to any gene: 2. CDR1 is MNHEY, CDR2 SMNVEV, per germline (reference sequence). The chain's CDR3 is CASSWGTGNQPQHF. The CDR3 DNA is TGTGCCAGCAGTTGGGGGACAGGGAATCAGCCCCAGCATTTT.

The rearrangement links TRBV20-1 to TRBJ2-5, with D maybe TRBD2 (6 bases). V lost 2 bases and J lost 5, with 15 bases in between. The CDR3 extends over 14 amino acids. Germline V gene lookup returns CDR1 DFQATT and CDR2 SNEGSKA (reference sequence). The DNA of the CDR3 is TGCAGTGCTAGATCCGGGGGTACTGGGGAGACCCAGTACTTC. It encodes CSARSGGTGETQYF.

A word on this clonotype: With a much larger clone just one base away, this may be a read error. The chain links TRBV7-8 to TRBJ2-3, with D perhaps TRBD2 (5 bases). Germline V gene data show CDR1 as SGHVS and CDR2 as FQNEAQ. This CDR3 contains 15 residues. The CDR3 sequence is CAGSLVGELTDTQYF. In DNA form, the CDR3 reads TGTGCCGGCAGCTTAGTTGGGGAGTTGACAGATACGCAGTATTTT. Filled out from reference TRBV7-8 and TRBJ2-3, the complete variable domain reads GAGVSQSPRYKVAKRGQDVALRCDPISGHVSLFWYQQALGQGPEFLTYFQNEAQLDKSGLPSDRFFAERPEGSVSTLKIQRTQQEDSAVYLCAGSLVGELTDTQYFGPGTRLTVL.

This clonotype was seen repeatedly, ten times or more. This chain uses TRBV4-2 with TRBJ2-7; 7 bases match TRBD1. Trimming at V came to 3 bases and at J to 4 bases, leaving 3 bases not matched to a gene. There are 13 residues in the CDR3. Germline V gives CDR1 LGHNA, CDR2 YNFKEQ. CDR3 in amino acids: CASSHGTDYEQYF. CDR3 nucleotide sequence: TGTGCCAGCAGCCATGGGACAGATTACGAGCAGTACTTC.

This clonotype showed up just a few times. The chain combines TRBV6-6 with TRBJ1-5; D might be TRBD1 (5 bases). V shed 4 bases and J shed 0 bases, with 16 bases lying between them. The CDR3 spans 17 residues. In germline, CDR1 is MNHNY, CDR2 SVGAGI (reference sequence). The CDR3 reads CASSFGQGGLSNQPQHF. In DNA form, the CDR3 reads TGTGCCAGCAGTTTCGGGCAGGGAGGACTTAGCAATCAGCCCCAGCATTTT.

This clonotype was seen only a few times. The chain links TRBV6-1 to TRBJ1-6; perhaps TRBD1 as D (5 bases). The V end was cut by 5 bases, the J end by 3 bases, with 14 bases between. The CDR3 covers 16 residues. Germline V CDR1 and CDR2: MNHNS, SASEGT. The DNA of the CDR3 is TGTGCCAGCAGTTTTGGGAGGGACTACTATAATTCACCCCTCCACTTT. Protein product: CASSFGRDYYNSPLHF.

The sample holds a few counts of this clonotype. The genes are TRBV5-8 and TRBJ2-1; TRBD2 matches 12 bases. Per the germline V gene, CDR1 is SGHTS and CDR2 is YDEGEE. The J segment lost 0 bases and the V segment lost 3 bases, leaving 10 bases of the junction unmatched. CDR3 size: 19 residues. CDR3 amino acids: CASSSKPRLAGVSYNEQFF. The CDR3 nucleotides read TGTGCCAGCAGCTCAAAACCGAGACTAGCGGGGGTCTCCTACAATGAGCAGTTCTTC.

V and J are TRBV20-1 and TRBJ2-5; D may be TRBD2 (6 bases). The length of the CDR3 is 12 residues. The V end lost 6 bases, the J end lost 13 bases, and 21 bases lay between the germline ends. Germline V gives CDR1 DFQATT, CDR2 SNEGSKA (reference sequence). CDR3 DNA sequence: TGCAGTGCCCTTGAACCGGGACTCCTTCCGTACTTC. Amino acid sequence: CSALEPGLLPYF.

The CDR3 is CASSGLAGGWFNEQFF. CDR3 in DNA: TGTGCCAGCAGTGGACTAGCGGGGGGTTGGTTCAATGAGCAGTTCTTC. V and J are TRBV6-4 and TRBJ2-1; 13 bases are a match to TRBD2. Per the germline V gene, CDR1 is MRHNA and CDR2 is SNTAGT. The CDR3 is 16 residues long. V dropped 4 bases and J dropped 6; count of bases not matched to a gene: 6.

A few counts support this clonotype. The rearrangement links TRBV12-3 or TRBV12-4 to TRBJ1-2; 7 nucleotides line up with TRBD1. After removal of 6 bases from V and 7 bases from J, the junction contained 11 bases not matched to a gene. The CDR3 spans 14 residues. The DNA of the CDR3 is TGTGCCAGCAGCCGCGACAGGGTTCAAGCTGGCTACACCTTC. Encoded protein: CASSRDRVQAGYTF.

With regard to this clonotype: The junction and the germline gene differ at one end; a read error may be behind it. This chain uses TRBV14 with TRBJ1-1, with unresolved D. Germline values: CDR1 SGHDN, CDR2 FVKESK. The CDR3 extends over 17 amino acids. The CDR3 region is CASSQAFGVPMNTGAFF. In nucleotides, the CDR3 is TGTGCCAGCAGCCAAGCGTTTGGAGTCCCGATGAACACTGGAGCTTTCTTT. Full variable domain (missing parts from reference TRBV14 and TRBJ1-1): EAGVTQFPSHSVIEKGQTVTLRCDPISGHDNLYWYRRVMGKEIKFLLHFVKESKQDESGMPNNRFLAERTGGTYSTLKVQPAELEDSGVYFCASSQAFGVPMNTGAFFGQGTRLTVV.

The chain recombines TRBV19 with TRBJ2-1; D remains unclear. Trimming removed 5 bases from V and 2 bases from J, with 13 bases in between. Germline V gene lookup returns CDR1 LNHDA and CDR2 SQIVND (reference sequence). The CDR3 has 15 residues. CDR3 amino acids: CASSPTPAPYNEQFF. The DNA for the CDR3 is TGTGCCAGTAGTCCCACCCCTGCGCCCTACAATGAGCAGTTCTTC. Variable domain in full (rest from reference TRBV19 and TRBJ2-1): DGGITQSPKYLFRKEGQNVTLSCEQNLNHDAMYWYRQDPGQGLRLIYYSQIVNDFQKGDIAEGYSVSREKKESFPLTVTSAQKNPTAFYLCASSPTPAPYNEQFFGPGTRLTVL.

Comments on this clonotype: One end of the junction varies from germline; a read error may be responsible. The chain joins TRBV20-1 to TRBJ1-4; possibly TRBD1 for D (6 bases). The germline CDR1 and CDR2 sequences are DFQATT and SNEGSKA (reference sequence). This CDR3 is 13 amino acids long. The CDR3 DNA reads as TGCAGTGCGGCCGGACAGTTGGGTGAAAAGCTGTTTTTT. Its protein is CSAAGQLGEKLFF.